The clone carrying this T cell receptor (beta chain) was observed a handful of times. As to time point: baseline, week 1 (first vaccination visit). Sample treatment: pre-vaccination baseline after standard-of-care therapy. The CDR3 sequence is 14 residues long. CDR1 is SGDLS, CDR2 YYNGEE, per germline. V was cut by 2 bases and J by 0 bases, with 9 bases left in between. The source of the sample is a study of a mutant IDH1 vaccine in newly diagnosed glioma. The table came from immunoSEQ multiplex PCR; TCRdb's copy has only in-frame clones and leaves some out. The table has about 30,000 clones, roughly 82% seen once.

The J gene is TRBJ2-7, the V gene TRBV9, with unresolved D. The TCR comes from a man younger than 45 with glioma. This specimen consisted of PBMCs, obtained from a glioma patient treated with radiotherapy, temozolomide or both. Here the CDR3 reads CASSVGVGSYEQYF. CDR3 sequence (DNA): TGTGCCAGCAGCGTTGGGGTGGGCTCCTACGAGCAGTACTTC.